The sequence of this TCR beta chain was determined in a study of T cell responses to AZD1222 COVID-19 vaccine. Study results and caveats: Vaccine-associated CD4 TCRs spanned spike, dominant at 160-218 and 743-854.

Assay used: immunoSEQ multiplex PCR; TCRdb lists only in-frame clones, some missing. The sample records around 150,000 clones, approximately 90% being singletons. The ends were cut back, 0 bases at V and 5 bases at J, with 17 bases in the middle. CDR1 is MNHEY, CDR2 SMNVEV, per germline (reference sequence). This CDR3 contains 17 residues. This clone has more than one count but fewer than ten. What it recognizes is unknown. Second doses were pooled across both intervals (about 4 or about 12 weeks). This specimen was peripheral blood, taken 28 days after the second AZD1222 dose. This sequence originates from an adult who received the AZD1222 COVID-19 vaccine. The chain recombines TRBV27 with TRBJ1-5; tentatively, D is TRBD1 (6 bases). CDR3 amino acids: CASSLSARQVEYQPQHF. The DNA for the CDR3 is TGTGCCAGCAGTTTATCGGCCAGACAGGTGGAGTATCAGCCCCAGCATTTT.